This TCR beta chain was documented in a study of OX40 agonist ivuxolimab in advanced cancers. Study-wide points: In the 0.1 to 3.0 mg/kg range, CD4+ and CD8+ blood T cells had expanded clonally by week 6. In general, CD8+ T cells held more expanded clones than CD4+ did, on average.

Assay used: immunoSEQ multiplex PCR; TCRdb lists only in-frame clones, some missing. The sample carries about 26,000 clones, roughly 90% recorded once. In the case of this clone: Its target is unknown.

Germline-derived CDR1 and CDR2 are MNHNY and SVGAGI (reference sequence). There are 15 residues in the CDR3. Trimming took off 5 bases at V and 7 bases at J, with 20 bases between the two ends. V usage is TRBV6-6 and J usage is TRBJ1-2; possibly TRBD1 for D (5 bases). The source material was CD4+ or CD8+ T cells sorted from blood, sampled in a trial of the OX40 agonist ivuxolimab. The sequence derives from an adult with an advanced solid tumor such as melanoma, head and neck, liver or kidney cancer. CDR3 loop: CASSRYRDSEGGYTF. In DNA, the CDR3 is TGTGCCAGCAGTAGGTACCGGGACTCCGAAGGTGGCTACACCTTC.